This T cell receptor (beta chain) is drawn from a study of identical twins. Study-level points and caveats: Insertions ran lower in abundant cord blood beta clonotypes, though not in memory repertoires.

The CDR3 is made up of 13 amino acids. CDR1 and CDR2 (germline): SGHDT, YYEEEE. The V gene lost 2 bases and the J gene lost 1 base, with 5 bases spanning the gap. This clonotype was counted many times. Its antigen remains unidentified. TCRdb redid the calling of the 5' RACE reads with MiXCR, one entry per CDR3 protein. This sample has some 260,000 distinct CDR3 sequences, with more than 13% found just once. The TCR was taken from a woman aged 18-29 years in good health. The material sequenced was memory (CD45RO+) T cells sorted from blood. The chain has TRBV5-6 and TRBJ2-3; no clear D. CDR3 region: CASSFQGTDTQYF. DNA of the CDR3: TGTGCCAGCAGCTTCCAGGGCACAGATACGCAGTATTTT.